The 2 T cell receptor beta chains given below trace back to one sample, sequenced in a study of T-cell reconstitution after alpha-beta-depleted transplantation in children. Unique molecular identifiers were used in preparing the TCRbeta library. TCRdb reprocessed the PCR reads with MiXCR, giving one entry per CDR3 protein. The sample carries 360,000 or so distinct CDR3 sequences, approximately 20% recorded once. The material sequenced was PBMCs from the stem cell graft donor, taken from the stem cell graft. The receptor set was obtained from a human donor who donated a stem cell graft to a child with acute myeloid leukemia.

The CDR3 nucleotides read TGTGCCAGCAGCTTACTCCCCCCCTGGGACGAGCAGTACTTC. Amino acid sequence: CASSLLPPWDEQYF. The chain carries TRBV7-6 and TRBJ2-7; D not resolved. This CDR3 has 14 amino acids. Trimming removed 2 bases at V and 5 bases at J, with 13 bases between. Germline CDR1 SGHVS, CDR2 FNYEAQ.

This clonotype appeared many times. The CDR3 region is CASTRTGLNYGYTF. DNA for the CDR3: TGTGCCAGCACCAGAACGGGGTTGAACTATGGCTACACCTTC. This rearrangement joins TRBV6-1 to TRBJ1-2; D remains unclear. The CDR3 runs to 14 residues. Germline V gene sequence: CDR1 MNHNS, CDR2 SASEGT. Trimming removed 7 bases from V and 2 bases from J, with 14 bases in between.